This entry describes one T cell receptor beta chain. The sample is drawn from a study of blood T cell repertoires in COVID-19. Whole-study context: COVID-19 samples collected from the United States, Italy and Spain covered acute and convalescent phases.

V lost 3 bases, J lost 4 bases, and 14 bases stayed unmatched. Germline V CDR1 and CDR2: ENHRY, SYGVKD. The CDR3 loop spans 17 amino acids. TCRdb's copy holds only in-frame clones and misses some; the assay was immunoSEQ multiplex PCR. The data contain about 150,000 clones, around 80% of them seen just once; the ten biggest clones take up under 0.75%. V and J are TRBV10-3 and TRBJ1-2, with TRBD1 matching over 7 bases. Sequencing was carried out using peripheral blood. This receptor was taken from a man between 60 and 75 years old with acute or convalescent COVID-19. The CDR3 sequence is CAISDPTRQGPSYGYTF. In DNA, the CDR3 is TGTGCCATCAGTGACCCGACCCGACAGGGCCCTAGCTATGGCTACACCTTC.